This TCR beta chain comes out of a study of T cells in Graves' hyperthyroidism and ophthalmopathy. The blood sample was taken at first hyperthyroidism diagnosis, before any ophthalmopathy symptoms. Trimming at V came to 4 bases and at J to 5 bases, leaving 7 bases not matched to a gene. CDR3 length equals 14 residues. CDR1 and CDR2 from the germline V gene are MNHEY and SMNVEV (reference sequence). This clonotype was observed many times. The TCR beta CDR3 regions underwent amplification using RNA transcripts as the source. The HTBI primer set was used in a first-round RT-PCR of the TCR CDR3. TCRdb recomputed calls from the multiplex PCR reads with MiXCR, one row per CDR3 protein. The sample lists under 300,000 distinct CDR3 sequences, roughly 15% occurring once.

The sample was blood. This TCR derives from a woman between 45 and 65 years old with Graves' hyperthyroidism that later progressed to Graves' ophthalmopathy. The chain uses TRBV27 and TRBJ2-7, with TRBD1 identical over 8 bases. CDR3 bases: TGTGCCAGCAGTTCGAGACAGGGGTCCCACGAGCAGTACTTC. It yields the protein CASSSRQGSHEQYF.